A single sample is the source of the 18 T cell receptor beta chains below, sequenced in a study of control samples from healthy donors and cancer patients (dated by TCRdb to the early 2020s). The library relied on the immunoSEQ multiplex PCR assay. This is the immuneACCESS table as TCRdb keeps it, with only in-frame sequences that have V and J called. A part of the clones is gone; compared with another copy, unresolved V genes explain less than half, and the rest is unexplained. This sample holds 150,000 to 200,000 clones; 92% were observed only once. 0.68% of the sample comes from the top ten. Sequences were obtained from blood. The receptors stem from a woman under 40 in good health.

CDR3 sequence reads: CASSPNSEVGDNEQFF. In DNA form, the CDR3 reads TGCGCCAGCAGCCCAAACTCGGAAGTGGGGGACAATGAGCAGTTCTTC. This chain links TRBV4-1 with TRBJ2-1; D tentatively reads TRBD1 or TRBD2 (5 bases each). Germline-derived CDR1 and CDR2 are MGHRA and YSYEKL. Trimming pared 4 bases from V and 5 bases from J, leaving 18 bases between. The CDR3 has 16 residues.

The chain uses TRBV10-3 and TRBJ2-1; D remains ambiguous. Germline CDR1 reads ENHRY; CDR2 reads SYGVKD. Trimming left V 9 bases short and J 8 bases short, with 11 bases between. The CDR3 is 11 amino acids. CDR3 region: CAIAEAHEQFF. DNA of the CDR3: TGTGCCATTGCTGAGGCGCATGAGCAGTTCTTC.

The chain joins TRBV5-4 to TRBJ2-1, with 14 bases fitting TRBD2. The CDR3 consists of 18 residues. Trimming took 5 bases from V and 2 from J; bases not matched to a gene: 9. Germline V CDR1 and CDR2: SGHNT, YYREEE (reference sequence). The CDR3 loop reads CASSPGTSGSGPYNEQFF. Here the CDR3 DNA reads TGTGCCAGCAGTCCCGGGACTAGCGGGAGTGGGCCCTACAATGAGCAGTTCTTC.

This rearrangement joins TRBV6-1 to TRBJ1-4; D gene uncertain. The germline V gene encodes CDR1 MNHNS and CDR2 SASEGT. The V and J ends lost 1 base and 9 bases respectively, with 12 bases between them. The CDR3 sequence is 14 residues long. CDR3 bases: TGTGCCAGCAGTGAAGAGGACTCGGTGAAAAAACTGTTTTTT. As protein: CASSEEDSVKKLFF.

The chain combines TRBV4-3 with TRBJ2-7; TRBD1 is a possible D gene (6 bases). Germline V gene data show CDR1 as LGHNA and CDR2 as YSLEER. Between the trimmed V and J ends, which lost 0 bases and 2 bases, there was a span of 17 bases. CDR3 length equals 17 residues. The CDR3 DNA reads TGCGCCAGCAGCCAAGAGGTGGGGGCACTGGGTGCCTACGAGCAGTACTTC. It specifies CASSQEVGALGAYEQYF.

The genes are TRBV14 and TRBJ2-1, with 10 nucleotides matching TRBD2. The CDR3 has 17 residues. V trimming: 2 bases; J trimming: 5 bases; junction bases outside the gene matches: 9. Germline assignment: CDR1 SGHDN and CDR2 FVKESK. CDR3 sequence (DNA): TGTGCCAGCAGCCAAAGGTCTAGCGGGAGACGAAACAATGAGCAGTTCTTC. Translating gives CASSQRSSGRRNNEQFF.

CDR3 protein: CASSDVGTEAFF. The CDR3 DNA is TGTGCCAGCAGTGACGTCGGCACTGAAGCTTTCTTT. The chain uses TRBV28 and TRBJ1-1; D unclear. Germline lookup yields CDR1 MDHEN and CDR2 SYDVKM. V was clipped by 5 bases and J by 4 bases, with 8 bases between them. CDR3 size: 12 residues.

The rearrangement joins TRBV5-8 to TRBJ2-1; D remains ambiguous. Germline V CDR1 and CDR2: SGHTS, YDEGEE. The CDR3 has 13 residues. With 2 bases removed from V and 0 bases from J, the gap between germline ends came to 3 bases. CDR3 sequence reads: CASSFRSYNEQFF. CDR3 DNA: TGTGCCAGCAGCTTCCGCTCCTACAATGAGCAGTTCTTC.

This rearrangement joins TRBV6-2 or TRBV6-3 to TRBJ2-2; TRBD2 might be the D (6 bases). V lost 6 bases to trimming and J lost 4 bases, with 15 bases between them. The germline gives CDR1 MNHEY, CDR2 SVGEGT. There are 15 residues in the CDR3. The CDR3 DNA reads TGTGCCAGCAGCCCTTTAGCGGAGAGCACCGGGGAGCTGTTTTTT. This codes for CASSPLAESTGELFF.

The rearrangement uses TRBV5-1 and TRBJ2-7; 7 bases are a match to TRBD1. This CDR3 contains 12 residues. The V gene end was trimmed by 5 bases and the J gene end by 6 bases; junction bases not matched to a gene: 5. Germline CDR1 reads SGHRS; CDR2 reads YFSETQ. The CDR3 protein is CASRQGSAEQYF. CDR3 bases: TGCGCCAGCAGACAGGGGTCGGCCGAGCAGTACTTC.

The chain joins TRBV5-1 to TRBJ2-1; D gene ambiguous. Germline V gives CDR1 SGHRS, CDR2 YFSETQ. V dropped 0 bases and J dropped 15 bases, with 10 bases sitting between them. The CDR3 runs to 11 residues. CDR3 amino acids: CASSLDLKGFF. In nucleotides, the CDR3 is TGCGCCAGCAGCTTGGACCTCAAAGGGTTCTTC. The complete variable domain, with remaining parts taken from reference TRBV5-1 and TRBJ2-1, reads KAGVTQTPRYLIKTRGQQVTLSCSPISGHRSVSWYQQTPGQGLQFLFEYFSETQRNKGNFPGRFSGRQFSNSRSEMNVSTLELGDSALYLCASSLDLKGFFGPGTRLTVL.

This chain links TRBV6-7 with TRBJ1-5, with D hard to call. TRBV6-7 belongs to the ORF category, with a function that is uncertain. The CDR3 runs 17 residues. V dropped 5 bases and J dropped 2 bases, with 19 bases sitting between them. In DNA form, the CDR3 reads TGTGCCAGCAGTCCCCTACCCCGACCAAGCCGCAATCAGCCCCAGCATTTT. Protein: CASSPLPRPSRNQPQHF.

The chain couples TRBV4-1 to TRBJ2-5, with D perhaps matching TRBD1 or TRBD2 (5 bases each). Germline V lookup: CDR1 MGHRA, CDR2 YSYEKL. Trimming stripped 7 bases from V and 5 bases from J, with 14 bases between. The CDR3 totals 13 residues. The CDR3 is CASNRGGAETQYF. CDR3 nucleotide sequence: TGCGCCAGCAACCGTGGGGGAGCTGAGACCCAGTACTTC.

This clone was picked up one time. The genes are TRBV5-6 and TRBJ1-1, with D unresolved. The CDR3 is made up of 14 amino acids. CDR1 and CDR2 (germline): SGHDT, YYEEEE. V lost 0 bases and J lost 3, with 9 bases in between. The CDR3 loop is CASSLGPPDTEAFF. In DNA, the CDR3 is TGTGCCAGCAGCTTGGGCCCTCCGGACACTGAAGCTTTCTTT.

The rearrangement joins TRBV15 to TRBJ2-1; 9 bases agree with TRBD2. V trimming: 5 bases; J trimming: 8 bases; junction bases outside the gene matches: 10. CDR1 is LNHNV and CDR2 is YYDKDF in the germline V gene (reference sequence). The CDR3 sequence is 15 residues long. CDR3 region: CATSSRGSGSHEQFF. The CDR3 nucleotides read TGTGCCACCAGCTCACGGGGTAGCGGGAGCCATGAGCAGTTCTTC.

This chain links TRBV6-2 or TRBV6-3 with TRBJ2-7; weak D call: TRBD1 (6 bases). Trimming removed 0 bases from V and 3 bases from J, with 9 bases in between. This CDR3 region has 14 residues. Germline CDR1 reads MNHEY; CDR2 reads SVGEGT. This CDR3 is CASSYSTGDYEQYF. CDR3 DNA: TGTGCCAGCAGTTACTCGACAGGAGACTACGAGCAGTACTTC.

The chain is built from TRBV12-2 and TRBJ1-1. TRBV12-2 constitutes a pseudogene. This CDR3 spans 15 amino acids. CDR3 protein: CASRLGLGCSTEAFF. CDR3 nucleotides: TGTGCAAGTCGCTTAGGTCTCGGGTGTAGTACTGAAGCTTTCTTT.

The J gene is TRBJ1-4, the V gene TRBV5-8, with D uncertain. Trimming took off 2 bases at V and 0 bases at J, with 8 bases between the two ends. The CDR3 spans 15 residues. The germline V gene encodes CDR1 SGHTS and CDR2 YDEGEE. The chain's CDR3 is CASSLDLSTNEKLFF. CDR3 sequence (DNA): TGTGCCAGCAGCTTAGATCTCTCAACTAATGAAAAACTGTTTTTT.